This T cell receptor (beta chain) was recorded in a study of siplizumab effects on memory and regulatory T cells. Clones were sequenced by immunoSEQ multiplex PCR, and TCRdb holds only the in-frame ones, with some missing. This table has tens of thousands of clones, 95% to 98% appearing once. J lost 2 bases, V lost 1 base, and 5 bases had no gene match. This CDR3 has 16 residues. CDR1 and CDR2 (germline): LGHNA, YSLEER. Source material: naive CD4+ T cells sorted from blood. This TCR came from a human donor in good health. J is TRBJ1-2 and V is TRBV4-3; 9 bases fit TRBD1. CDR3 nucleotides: TGCGCCAGCAGCCAAGCCGGGACAGGGAGGAACTATGGCTACACCTTC. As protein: CASSQAGTGRNYGYTF.